This T cell receptor beta chain originates from a study of cytomegalovirus exposure and HLA in healthy donors. Study conclusions and caveats: Most TCR sequences proved rare, with some public TCRs found in many donors. Earlier analysis looked at TCR beta V segments, and most were productive about 87% or about 30% of the time. Using a false discovery rate of 0.05, a later analysis showed that 16,951 TCR beta sequences were associated with HLA alleles. Donors were assumed by presence/absence analyses to have roughly uniform sequencing depth.

PCR used 60 Vbeta primers and 13 Jbeta primers. Libraries were prepared by immunoSEQ multiplex PCR; TCRdb keeps only in-frame clonotypes and omits some of them. The sample has 120,000 or so clones; 75% to 85% are singletons. A note on this clone: Its antigen is undetermined. A read error may account for a junction end that differs from germline.

The CDR3 contains 17 residues. The germline V gene encodes CDR1 SEHNR and CDR2 FQNEAQ (reference sequence). The chain carries TRBV7-9 and TRBJ2-3, with TRBD2 matching over 9 bases. The source of this sequence is a male donor in good health and CMV-seronegative. The sample comprised PBMCs. The CDR3: CARSSPASAGGLDTQYF. The CDR3 DNA sequence: TGTGCCAGAAGCTCTCCGGCTTCGGCGGGGGGGCTAGATACGCAGTATTTT.